The clone carrying this T cell receptor (beta chain) was observed a handful of times. With 3 bases removed from V and 7 bases from J, the gap between germline ends came to 19 bases. This CDR3 spans 15 amino acids. Per germline, CDR1 MDHEN and CDR2 SYDVKM. These data originate in a study of T cell repertoires in ileal Crohn's disease. Study-wide context: Each sample's TCRB immunosequencing used around 0.45 micrograms of biopsy DNA.

Using immunoSEQ multiplex PCR, the repertoire was profiled, and TCRdb retains in-frame clones only, with some absent. The table has around 15,000 clones, roughly 90% seen once. Time point defined: inflamed ileum from the surgical specimen. The rearrangement joins TRBV28 to TRBJ2-7; D possibly corresponds to TRBD2 (5 bases). The material sequenced was ileal tissue. The receptor was isolated from an adult with Crohn's disease. CDR3 sequence: CASSFTDLGSGEQYF. CDR3 in DNA: TGTGCCAGCAGTTTCACCGACCTAGGTTCGGGGGAGCAGTACTTC.